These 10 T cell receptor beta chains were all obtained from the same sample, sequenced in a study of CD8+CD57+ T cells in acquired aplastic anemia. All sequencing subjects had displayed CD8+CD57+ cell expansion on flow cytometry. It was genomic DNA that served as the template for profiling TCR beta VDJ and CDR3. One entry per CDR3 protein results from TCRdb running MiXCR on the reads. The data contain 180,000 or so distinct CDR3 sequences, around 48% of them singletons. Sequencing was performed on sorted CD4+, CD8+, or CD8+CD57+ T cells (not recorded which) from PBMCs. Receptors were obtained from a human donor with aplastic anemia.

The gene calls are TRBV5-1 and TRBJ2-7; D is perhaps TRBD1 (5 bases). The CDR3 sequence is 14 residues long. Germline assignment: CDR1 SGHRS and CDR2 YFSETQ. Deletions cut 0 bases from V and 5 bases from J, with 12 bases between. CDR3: CASSLGRVSHEQYF. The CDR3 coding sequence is TGCGCCAGCAGCTTGGGCAGGGTGAGCCACGAGCAGTACTTC.

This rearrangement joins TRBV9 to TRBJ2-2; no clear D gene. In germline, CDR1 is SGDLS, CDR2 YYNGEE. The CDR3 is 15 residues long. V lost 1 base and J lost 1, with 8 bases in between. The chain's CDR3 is CASSVSVLNTGELFF. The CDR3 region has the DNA TGTGCCAGCAGCGTATCCGTTTTGAACACCGGGGAGCTGTTTTTT. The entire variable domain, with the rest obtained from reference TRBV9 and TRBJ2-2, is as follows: DSGVTQTPKHLITATGQRVTLRCSPRSGDLSVYWYQQSLDQGLQFLIQYYNGEERAKGNILERFSAQQFPDLHSELNLSSLELGDSALYFCASSVSVLNTGELFFGEGSRLTVL.

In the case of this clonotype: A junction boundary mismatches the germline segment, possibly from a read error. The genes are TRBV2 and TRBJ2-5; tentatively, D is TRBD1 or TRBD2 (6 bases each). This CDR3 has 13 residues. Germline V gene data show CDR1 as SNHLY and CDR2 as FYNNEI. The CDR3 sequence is CASSLNREEIQYF. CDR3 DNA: TGTGCCAGCAGCCTTAACAGGGAGGAGATCCAGTACTTC.

CDR3 nucleotide sequence: TGCAGCGTTGAAGCCGGGACTAGCACAGATACGCAGTATTTT. Translation gives CSVEAGTSTDTQYF. This chain uses TRBV29-1 with TRBJ2-3, with D perhaps TRBD2 (6 bases). Trimming shortened V by 1 base and J by 0 bases, and 8 bases separated the two germline ends. The CDR3 is 14 residues long. Germline CDR1 SQVTM, CDR2 ANQGSEA.

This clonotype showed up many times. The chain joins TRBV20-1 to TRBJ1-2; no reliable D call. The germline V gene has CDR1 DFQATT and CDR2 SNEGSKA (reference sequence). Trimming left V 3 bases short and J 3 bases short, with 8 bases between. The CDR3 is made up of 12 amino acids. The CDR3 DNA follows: TGCAGTGCTAGTTTACTGGACTATGGCTACACCTTC. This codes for CSASLLDYGYTF.

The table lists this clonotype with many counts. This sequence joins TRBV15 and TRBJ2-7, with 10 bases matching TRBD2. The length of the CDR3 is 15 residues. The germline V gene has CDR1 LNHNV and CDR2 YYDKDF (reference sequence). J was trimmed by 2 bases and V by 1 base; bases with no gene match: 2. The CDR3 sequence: CATSRGGTSAYEQYF. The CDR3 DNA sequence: TGTGCCACCAGCAGAGGTGGGACTAGCGCCTACGAGCAGTACTTC.

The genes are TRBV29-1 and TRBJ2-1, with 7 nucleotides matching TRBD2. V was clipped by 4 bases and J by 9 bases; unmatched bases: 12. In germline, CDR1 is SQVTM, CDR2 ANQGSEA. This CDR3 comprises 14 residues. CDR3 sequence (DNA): TGCAGCGTTGTGGGGCCCGGGAGGAACACTGAGCAGTTCTTC. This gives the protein CSVVGPGRNTEQFF.

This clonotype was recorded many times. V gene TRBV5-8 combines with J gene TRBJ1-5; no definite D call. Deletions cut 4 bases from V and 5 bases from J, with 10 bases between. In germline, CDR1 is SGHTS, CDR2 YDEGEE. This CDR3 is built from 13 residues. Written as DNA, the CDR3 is TGTGCCAGCAGCCCTTTAGTGTATCAGCCCCAGCATTTT. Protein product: CASSPLVYQPQHF.

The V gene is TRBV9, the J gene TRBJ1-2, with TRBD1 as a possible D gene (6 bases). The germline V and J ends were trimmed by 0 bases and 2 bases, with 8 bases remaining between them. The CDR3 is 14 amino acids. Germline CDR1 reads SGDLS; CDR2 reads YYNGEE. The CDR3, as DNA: TGTGCCAGCAGCGTAGGGCAGGGGAACTATGGCTACACCTTC. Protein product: CASSVGQGNYGYTF.

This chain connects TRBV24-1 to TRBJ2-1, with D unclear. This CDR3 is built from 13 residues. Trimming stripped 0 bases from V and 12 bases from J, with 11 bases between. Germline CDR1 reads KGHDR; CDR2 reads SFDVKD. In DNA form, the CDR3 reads TGTGCCACCAGTGATTTGTATAGGGAAGGGCAGTTCTTC. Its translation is CATSDLYREGQFF.